The 8 T cell receptor beta chains below all came from one sample that was sequenced in a study of T cell responses to AZD1222 COVID-19 vaccine. TCRdb's table, derived via immunoSEQ multiplex PCR, lists solely in-frame clones and lacks some. Found here are tens of thousands of clones, roughly 89% of them singletons; the top ten hold 4% to 6%. Source: peripheral blood, taken on day 0 of MenACWY control vaccination. The receptors originated from an adult in good health.

V gene TRBV9 combines with J gene TRBJ2-1, with a tentative D call TRBD1 (6 bases). Trimming pared 0 bases from V and 6 bases from J, leaving 19 bases between. CDR1 is SGDLS and CDR2 is YYNGEE in the germline V gene. The CDR3 is 17 residues long. The CDR3 here is CASSVGHRAELGNEQFF. The CDR3 nucleotides read TGTGCCAGCAGCGTAGGACACAGGGCGGAACTGGGCAATGAGCAGTTCTTC.

The gene calls are TRBV19 and TRBJ2-3, with TRBD2 matching over 14 bases. Germline V lookup: CDR1 LNHDA, CDR2 SQIVND (reference sequence). V lost 3 bases and J lost 2; bases outside the gene matches: 4. There are 17 residues in the CDR3. CDR3 nucleotides: TGTGCCAGTAGTATGCGGGGACTAGCGGGGGACACAGATACGCAGTATTTT. This codes for CASSMRGLAGDTDTQYF. Combining the CDR3 with reference TRBV19 and TRBJ2-3 gives the whole variable domain DGGITQSPKYLFRKEGQNVTLSCEQNLNHDAMYWYRQDPGQGLRLIYYSQIVNDFQKGDIAEGYSVSREKKESFPLTVTSAQKNPTAFYLCASSMRGLAGDTDTQYFGPGTRLTVL.

The J gene is TRBJ1-2, the V gene TRBV12-3 or TRBV12-4; D ambiguous. The CDR3 contains 13 residues. Trimming shortened V by 4 bases and J by 3 bases, and 9 bases separated the two germline ends. CDR3 region: CASSSGTYYGYTF. CDR3 DNA: TGTGCCAGCAGTTCCGGTACTTACTATGGCTACACCTTC.

The chain employs TRBV7-2 and TRBJ2-7; weak D call: TRBD1 (5 bases). This CDR3 contains 15 residues. Germline V gene lookup returns CDR1 SGHTA and CDR2 FQGNSA. Trimming pared 2 bases from V and 2 bases from J, leaving 13 bases between. The CDR3 reads CASSLRYPGTYEQYF. CDR3 DNA: TGTGCCAGCAGCTTACGTTATCCAGGGACCTACGAGCAGTACTTC.

The chain joins TRBV24-1 to TRBJ2-1; 7 nucleotides agree with TRBD2. V gave up 6 bases and J gave up 4 bases; unmatched junction bases: 11. The CDR3 covers 16 residues. The germline CDR1 and CDR2 sequences are KGHDR and SFDVKD. The CDR3 loop is CATSHNGGSPYNEQFF. As DNA, the CDR3 is TGTGCCACCAGTCACAACGGGGGGTCCCCGTACAATGAGCAGTTCTTC.

The rearrangement links TRBV6-6 to TRBJ1-5; D may be TRBD1 (5 bases). The CDR3 loop spans 16 amino acids. The V end lost 5 bases, the J end lost 2 bases, and 16 bases lay between the germline ends. Germline V lookup: CDR1 MNHNY, CDR2 SVGAGI (reference sequence). The CDR3 loop is CASSRSQGGGNQPQHF. As DNA, the CDR3 is TGTGCCAGCAGTCGAAGTCAGGGAGGGGGCAATCAGCCCCAGCATTTT.

V is TRBV24-1 and J is TRBJ1-2; D gene unclear. The ends were cut back, 7 bases at V and 4 bases at J, with 9 bases in the middle. The germline V gene encodes CDR1 KGHDR and CDR2 SFDVKD. This CDR3 is built from 12 residues. The CDR3 sequence: CATRDGSYGYTF. Written as DNA, the CDR3 is TGTGCCACCAGAGACGGAAGCTATGGCTACACCTTC.

The rearrangement joins TRBV5-1 to TRBJ1-1, with 7 bases aligning to TRBD1. V lost 0 bases and J lost 4; bases outside the gene matches: 6. CDR3 size: 15 residues. CDR1 is SGHRS and CDR2 is YFSETQ in the germline V gene. DNA for the CDR3: TGCGCCAGCAGCTTGGATGGAGGGGGCCGCACTGAAGCTTTCTTT. Translated: CASSLDGGGRTEAFF.